The rows below give T cell receptor beta chains drawn from one sample of a study of blood T cell repertoires in COVID-19. Some clones are missing from TCRdb's copy, which holds only in-frame ones; the method was immunoSEQ multiplex PCR. This table has under 250,000 clones, about 90% appearing once. The source material was PBMCs or T cells enriched from blood (not recorded which). These TCRs come from a young man who had recovered from COVID-19. The CDR3 runs from the conserved cysteine through the conserved F or W. D genes are given only for firm matches.

d_gene,v_gene,j_gene,CDR3aa,CDR3nt
.,TRBV19,TRBJ1-1,CASSMSRGREAFF,TGTGCCAGTAGTATGTCCCGAGGTAGGGAAGCTTTCTTT
.,TRBV6-5,TRBJ1-3,CASMRRGISGNTIYF,TGTGCCAGCATGCGTAGGGGGATCTCTGGAAACACCATATATTTT
.,TRBV6-1,TRBJ1-5,CASSETWGGGVNQPQHF,TGTGCCAGCAGTGAAACGTGGGGCGGGGGAGTCAATCAGCCCCAGCATTTT
TRBD1,TRBV2,TRBJ1-6,CASSETLATGDSPLHF,TGTGCCAGCAGTGAAACTTTGGCAACAGGGGATTCACCCCTCCACTTT
.,TRBV4-3,TRBJ2-2,CASSQTGQSNTGELFF,TGCGCCAGCAGCCAAACCGGACAATCGAACACCGGGGAGCTGTTTTTT
TRBD1,TRBV28,TRBJ1-2,CAGGRGLSPGGYTF,TGTGCCGGTGGCAGGGGGCTTTCCCCGGGTGGCTACACCTTC
.,TRBV9,TRBJ1-3,CASSVGSSGNTIYF,TGTGCCAGCAGCGTTGGGAGCTCTGGAAACACCATATATTTT
.,TRBV7-3,TRBJ2-1,CASSLAGYEQFF,TGTGCCAGCAGCTTAGCGGGGTATGAGCAGTTCTTC
.,TRBV10-3,TRBJ1-1,CAIRGQMNTEAFF,TGTGCCATAAGAGGACAGATGAACACTGAAGCTTTCTTT
.,TRBV19,TRBJ1-5,CASSPPGRSNQPQHF,TGTGCCAGTAGCCCTCCCGGGAGGAGCAATCAGCCCCAGCATTTT
TRBD1,TRBV5-1,TRBJ1-4,CASSLEGQGNEKLFF,TGCGCCAGCAGCTTGGAGGGACAGGGCAATGAAAAACTGTTTTTT
.,TRBV6-2/TRBV6-3,TRBJ2-7,CASSYRDNSYEQYF,TGTGCCAGCAGTTACCGGGACAACTCCTACGAGCAGTACTTC
TRBD1,TRBV19,TRBJ1-1,CASSIGTGSTEAFF,TGTGCCAGTAGTATTGGGACAGGGTCCACTGAAGCTTTCTTT